The rows below give T cell receptor beta chains drawn from one sample of a study of cytotoxic CD8 clonotypes in ibrutinib-treated CLL. Only in-frame clones appear in the TCRdb table, and some are missing; sequencing was by immunoSEQ multiplex PCR. The repertoire holds around 50,000 clones, with about 57% as singletons. Sequencing used PBMCs, obtained after 24 months of ibrutinib treatment. These receptors were taken from a human donor with chronic lymphocytic leukemia. The CDR3 runs from the conserved cysteine through the conserved F or W.

TRBV16,CASSQFSYEQYF
TRBV7-2,CASSHGQTTGELFF
TRBV6-1,CASQGDTARFRGYTF
TRBV5-1,CASSSWWGPSYEQYF
TRBV27,CASSPFGTGVWYGYTF
TRBV5-6,CASSDRAGNTIYF
TRBV5-1,CASSLAGVGTEAFF
TRBV5-6,CASSLAQGEFDRDYGYTF
TRBV7-6,CASSQEGNNSPLHF
TRBV4-1,CASSQALTGVGNTIYF
TRBV7-6,CASSPGSRETQYF
TRBV7-9,CASSPPGLATDTQYF
TRBV6-6,CASSPPIRYEQYF
TRBV7-8,CASSLGLVSEQFF
TRBV19,CASSSRPNTPMQYF
TRBV10-2,CASRGGGNQPQHF
TRBV11-2,CASSGNYEQYF
TRBV27,CASRTGGRGTEAFF
TRBV2,CASSPSRAYGELFF
TRBV6-5,CASSWADTGPYGYTF
TRBV9,CASSAASGVVGRTDTQYF
TRBV18,CASSPGGQIRSEAFF
TRBV5-5,CASSLSQTVDSPLHF
TRBV5-4,CASSPNGNTYEQYF